The 21 T cell receptor beta chains below come from one sample, sequenced in a study of blood T cell repertoires in COVID-19 (dated by TCRdb to 2018 to 2021). Library construction relied on the immunoSEQ multiplex PCR assay. The clones in this table, taken by TCRdb from immuneACCESS, are in-frame only. Not every clone is retained; where verified, under half of the shortfall comes from an unresolved V gene, and the cause of the rest is unknown. The sample has just over 300,000 clones on record, 85% to 90% of them singletons. The ten largest clonotypes hold approximately 4.1% of the sample. The sequenced sample was PBMCs or T cells enriched from blood (not recorded which). The receptor source for this set is a man younger than 40 who had recovered from COVID-19.

The J gene is TRBJ1-6, the V gene TRBV7-9, with 8 bases fitting TRBD1. The CDR3 contains 15 residues. The ends lost 5 bases at V and 7 bases at J; junction bases unmatched: 7. In germline, CDR1 is SEHNR, CDR2 FQNEAQ (reference sequence). Here the CDR3 reads CASSRQGAWNSPLHF. CDR3 sequence (DNA): TGTGCCAGCAGCCGCCAGGGGGCTTGGAATTCACCCCTCCACTTT.

This chain links TRBV6-5 with TRBJ2-7; TRBD1 is a possible D gene (6 bases). From germline, CDR1 is MNHEY and CDR2 SVGAGI. The CDR3 covers 14 residues. The ends were cut back, 8 bases at V and 2 bases at J, with 16 bases in the middle. The CDR3 region has the DNA TGTGCCAGCGAAGACGGTCCAGGGGCCTACGAGCAGTACTTC. This codes for CASEDGPGAYEQYF.

In nucleotides, the CDR3 is TGTGCCAGCAGCTACCGAAGGACAGATTTATTGGATGGCTACACCTTC. This encodes CASSYRRTDLLDGYTF. The chain carries TRBV6-6 and TRBJ1-2; D may be TRBD1 (6 bases). The germline V gene has CDR1 MNHNY and CDR2 SVGAGI (reference sequence). V lost 6 bases to trimming and J lost 6 bases, with 23 bases between them. The CDR3 extends over 16 amino acids.

J is TRBJ2-7 and V is TRBV5-1; 8 bases match TRBD1. V shed 3 bases and J 0 bases; nucleotides not matched to a gene: 5. CDR3 length: 15 residues. CDR1 and CDR2 (germline): SGHRS, YFSETQ. The CDR3: CASSSRTGNSYEQYF. For the CDR3, the DNA is TGCGCCAGCAGCTCGCGGACAGGGAACTCCTACGAGCAGTACTTC.

The CDR3 coding sequence is TGTGCCAGCAGCTCGAGGACCGGGACTAGCGGGGAAAATGAGCAGTTCTTC. Translating gives CASSSRTGTSGENEQFF. The rearrangement links TRBV5-4 to TRBJ2-1; 13 bases map to TRBD2. V shed 3 bases and J 7 bases; nucleotides not matched to a gene: 10. The germline gives CDR1 SGHNT, CDR2 YYREEE (reference sequence). The CDR3 consists of 17 residues.

The chain links TRBV3-1 (or the pseudogene TRBV3-2) to TRBJ2-3, with a weak D call TRBD1 (5 bases). This CDR3 is 14 amino acids long. CDR1 is LGHDT, CDR2 YNNKEL, per germline (reference sequence). Trimming removed 1 base from V and 6 bases from J, with 11 bases in between. The CDR3 is CASSQVRGPDTQYF. CDR3 sequence (DNA): TGTGCCAGCAGCCAAGTAAGGGGCCCGGATACGCAGTATTTT.

The rearrangement links TRBV5-4 to TRBJ2-5; 10 bases are shared with TRBD1. J was trimmed by 4 bases and V by 4 bases; bases with no gene match: 4. CDR1 is SGHNT, CDR2 YYREEE, per germline (reference sequence). CDR3 length: 14 amino acids. The CDR3 reads CASSADRGLETQYF. The CDR3 nucleotides are TGTGCCAGCAGCGCCGACAGGGGGCTAGAGACCCAGTACTTC.

The chain combines TRBV4-1 with TRBJ2-3, with TRBD1 identical over 9 bases. Germline V CDR1 and CDR2: MGHRA, YSYEKL. V lost 3 bases and J lost 4; bases outside the gene matches: 8. The CDR3 is made up of 16 amino acids. The CDR3 nucleotides are TGCGCCAGCAGCCACCTCCCGGGACAGGGCGCAGATACGCAGTATTTT. Translated: CASSHLPGQGADTQYF.

This chain joins TRBV27 and TRBJ2-3; D might be TRBD2 (6 bases). Germline values: CDR1 MNHEY, CDR2 SMNVEV (reference sequence). V lost 3 bases to trimming and J lost 6 bases, with 16 bases between them. The CDR3 sequence is 15 residues long. The CDR3 spells CASSLQRLGVDTQYF. The CDR3 DNA reads as TGTGCCAGCAGTTTGCAGCGACTAGGGGTGGATACGCAGTATTTT.

The chain employs TRBV5-4 and TRBJ2-7, with 10 bases fitting TRBD1. V gave up 4 bases and J gave up 2 bases; unmatched junction bases: 12. Germline V gene sequence: CDR1 SGHNT, CDR2 YYREEE (reference sequence). The CDR3 is 17 amino acids. CDR3 sequence reads: CASSPETTGTGAYEQYF. CDR3 nucleotide sequence: TGTGCCAGCAGCCCAGAAACAACCGGGACAGGGGCCTACGAGCAGTACTTC.

The V and J genes are TRBV7-9 and TRBJ2-2; 7 bases fit TRBD1. Germline trimming cut 3 bases from V and 5 bases from J; bases unmatched to any gene: 6. Germline-derived CDR1 and CDR2 are SEHNR and FQNEAQ (reference sequence). The length of the CDR3 is 15 residues. The CDR3 reads CASSLGRTGTGELFF. In nucleotides, the CDR3 is TGTGCCAGCAGCTTGGGTAGGACAGGTACCGGGGAGCTGTTTTTT.

J is TRBJ2-1 and V is TRBV7-6; 12 bases match TRBD2. Germline V lookup: CDR1 SGHVS, CDR2 FNYEAQ. This CDR3 is 18 amino acids long. J was trimmed by 0 bases and V by 5 bases; bases with no gene match: 8. The CDR3 sequence: CASSLRLAGASSYNEQFF. The CDR3 region has the DNA TGTGCCAGCAGCCTACGACTAGCGGGAGCCAGCTCCTACAATGAGCAGTTCTTC.

This clone was seen once. This chain links TRBV28 with TRBJ1-5; D call uncertain. The length of the CDR3 is 13 residues. Trimming removed 6 bases at V and 2 bases at J, with 8 bases between. Germline-derived CDR1 and CDR2 are MDHEN and SYDVKM. The CDR3 sequence is CASRHGGNQPQHF. As DNA, the CDR3 is TGTGCCAGCAGACACGGAGGCAATCAGCCCCAGCATTTT.

For the CDR3, the DNA is TGTGCCAGCAGCTTTACTGGACAGGTTTTAAACCCTCATGGCTACACCTTC. Translating gives CASSFTGQVLNPHGYTF. J is TRBJ1-2 and V is TRBV11-3; 7 positions agree with TRBD1. This CDR3 is built from 17 residues. Per the germline V gene, CDR1 is SGHNT and CDR2 is YENEEA. The trim removed 3 bases at V and 6 bases at J, leaving 16 bases unmatched. The full variable domain, in which reference TRBV11-3 and TRBJ1-2 provide the parts outside the CDR3, is EAGVVQSPRYKIIEKKQPVAFWCNPISGHNTLYWYLQNLGQGPELLIRYENEEAVDDSQLPKDRFSAERLKGVDSTLKIQPAELGDSAVYLCASSFTGQVLNPHGYTFGSGTRLTVV.

The chain joins TRBV30 to TRBJ1-1; D is unresolved. V was pared by 0 bases and J by 4 bases, with 12 bases between. The germline V gene encodes CDR1 GTSNPN and CDR2 SVGIG (reference sequence). The CDR3 loop spans 14 amino acids. The CDR3 here is CAWSVLMGSTEAFF. DNA for the CDR3: TGTGCCTGGAGTGTACTTATGGGGAGCACTGAAGCTTTCTTT.

The genes are TRBV7-8 and TRBJ2-6; 10 bases map to TRBD1. Germline V gene data show CDR1 as SGHVS and CDR2 as FQNEAQ. V gave up 10 bases and J gave up 1 base; unmatched junction bases: 13. The CDR3 has 18 amino acids. Here the CDR3 DNA reads TGTGCCATGGGGACAGGGGCTTCCCCGAAGTCTGGGGCCAACGTCCTGACTTTC. Amino acids: CAMGTGASPKSGANVLTF.

The V gene is TRBV11-2, the J gene TRBJ1-1; D may be TRBD1 (5 bases). Germline V gives CDR1 SGHAT, CDR2 FQNNGV. The CDR3 totals 15 residues. V was shortened by 5 bases and J by 10 bases, with 23 bases between the two germline ends. The CDR3 loop reads CASSPTDTSSFGAFF. The CDR3 DNA follows: TGTGCCAGCAGCCCGACGGACACCTCCTCCTTCGGAGCTTTCTTT.

The V gene is TRBV9, the J gene TRBJ1-2; D is perhaps TRBD1 (6 bases). In germline, CDR1 is SGDLS, CDR2 YYNGEE. The CDR3 spans 13 residues. V was shortened by 3 bases and J by 4 bases, with 10 bases between the two germline ends. CDR3 nucleotide sequence: TGTGCCAGCAGCGCCGGGACATCCTATGGCTACACCTTC. Protein product: CASSAGTSYGYTF.

The chain employs TRBV7-9 and TRBJ2-3, with TRBD2 identical over 7 bases. Germline V gene lookup returns CDR1 SEHNR and CDR2 FQNEAQ (reference sequence). The CDR3 covers 15 residues. V was pared by 5 bases and J by 0 bases, with 5 bases of the junction left unmatched. The CDR3 DNA reads TGTGCCAGCAGCCCGGGGGAGGGTAGCACAGATACGCAGTATTTT. This sequence encodes CASSPGEGSTDTQYF.

The V and J genes are TRBV2 and TRBJ2-1, with D hard to call. The germline CDR1 and CDR2 sequences are SNHLY and FYNNEI. The CDR3 extends over 16 amino acids. V shed 2 bases and J shed 7 bases, with 18 bases lying between them. DNA for the CDR3: TGTGCCAGCAGTGAAATTCCGGCGGCTCTGTCGAATGAGCAGTTCTTC. Translation gives CASSEIPAALSNEQFF.

DNA for the CDR3: TGTGCCAGCAGTCAATTCAGGGGGCTGGGAAACACCATATATTTT. Protein product: CASSQFRGLGNTIYF. This chain joins TRBV27 and TRBJ1-3; TRBD1 agrees at 8 bases. The CDR3 spans 15 residues. V shed 5 bases, J shed 4 bases, and the junction held 7 bases outside the gene matches. Germline-derived CDR1 and CDR2 are MNHEY and SMNVEV (reference sequence).